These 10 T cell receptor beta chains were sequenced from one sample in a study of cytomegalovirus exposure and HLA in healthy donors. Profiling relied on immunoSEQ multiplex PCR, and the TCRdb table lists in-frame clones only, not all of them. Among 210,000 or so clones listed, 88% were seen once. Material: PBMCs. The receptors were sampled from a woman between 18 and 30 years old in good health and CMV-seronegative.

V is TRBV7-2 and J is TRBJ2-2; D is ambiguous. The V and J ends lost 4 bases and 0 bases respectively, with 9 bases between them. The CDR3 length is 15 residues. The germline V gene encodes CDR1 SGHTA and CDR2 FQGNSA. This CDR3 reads CASSSLSANTGELFF. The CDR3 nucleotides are TGTGCCAGCAGCTCCCTCAGCGCGAACACCGGGGAGCTGTTTTTT. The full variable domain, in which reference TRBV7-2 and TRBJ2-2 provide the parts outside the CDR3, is GAGVSQSPSNKVTEKGKDVELRCDPISGHTALYWYRQSLGQGLEFLIYFQGNSAPDKSGLPSDRFSAERTGGSVSTLTIQRTQQEDSAVYLCASSSLSANTGELFFGEGSRLTVL.

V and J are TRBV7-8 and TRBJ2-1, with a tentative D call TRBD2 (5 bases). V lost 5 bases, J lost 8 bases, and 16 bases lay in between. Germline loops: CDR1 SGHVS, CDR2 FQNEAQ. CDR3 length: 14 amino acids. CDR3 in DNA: TGTGCCAGCAGCCAGTTCTTAGAGGGCGATGAGCAGTTCTTC. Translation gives CASSQFLEGDEQFF.

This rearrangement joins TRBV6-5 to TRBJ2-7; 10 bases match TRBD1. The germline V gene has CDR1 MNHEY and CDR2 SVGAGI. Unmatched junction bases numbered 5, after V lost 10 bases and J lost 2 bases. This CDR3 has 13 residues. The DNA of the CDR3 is TGTGCCACCCTGGGACAGGGGACCTACGAGCAGTACTTC. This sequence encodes CATLGQGTYEQYF.

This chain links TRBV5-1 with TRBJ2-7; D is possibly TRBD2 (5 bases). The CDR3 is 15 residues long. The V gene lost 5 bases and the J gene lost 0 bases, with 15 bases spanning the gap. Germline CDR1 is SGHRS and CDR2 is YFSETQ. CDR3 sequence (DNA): TGCGCCAGCAGGGGGAGCGGCCCTAGCTCCTACGAGCAGTACTTC. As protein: CASRGSGPSSYEQYF.

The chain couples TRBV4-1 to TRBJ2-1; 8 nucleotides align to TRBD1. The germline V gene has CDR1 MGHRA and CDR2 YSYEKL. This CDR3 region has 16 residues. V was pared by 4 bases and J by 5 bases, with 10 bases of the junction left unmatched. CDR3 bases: TGCGCCAGCAGCCCGGACCGGGACAGGCCAAACAATGAGCAGTTCTTC. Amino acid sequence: CASSPDRDRPNNEQFF.

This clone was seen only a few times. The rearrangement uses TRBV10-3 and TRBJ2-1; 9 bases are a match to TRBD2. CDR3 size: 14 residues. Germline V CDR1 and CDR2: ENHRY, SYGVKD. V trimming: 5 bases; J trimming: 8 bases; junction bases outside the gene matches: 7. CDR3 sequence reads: CAISRLAERDEQFF. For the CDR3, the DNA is TGTGCCATCAGTCGACTAGCGGAGAGGGATGAGCAGTTCTTC.

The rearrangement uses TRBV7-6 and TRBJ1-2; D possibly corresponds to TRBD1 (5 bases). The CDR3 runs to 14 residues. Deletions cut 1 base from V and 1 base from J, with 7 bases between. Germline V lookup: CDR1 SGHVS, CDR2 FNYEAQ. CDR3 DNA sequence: TGTGCCAGCAGCTTAGGGGGACTTAACTATGGCTACACCTTC. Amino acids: CASSLGGLNYGYTF. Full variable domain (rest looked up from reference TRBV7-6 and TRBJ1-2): GAGVSQSPRYKVTKRGQDVALRCDPISGHVSLYWYRQALGQGPEFLTYFNYEAQQDKSGLPNDRFSAERPEGSISTLTIQRTEQRDSAMYRCASSLGGLNYGYTFGSGTRLTVV.

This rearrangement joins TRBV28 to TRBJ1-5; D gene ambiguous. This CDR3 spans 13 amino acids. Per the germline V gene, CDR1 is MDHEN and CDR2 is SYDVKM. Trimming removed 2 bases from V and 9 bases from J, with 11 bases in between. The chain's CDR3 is CASSLQAQGPQHF. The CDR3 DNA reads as TGTGCCAGCAGTTTACAGGCTCAAGGGCCCCAGCATTTT.

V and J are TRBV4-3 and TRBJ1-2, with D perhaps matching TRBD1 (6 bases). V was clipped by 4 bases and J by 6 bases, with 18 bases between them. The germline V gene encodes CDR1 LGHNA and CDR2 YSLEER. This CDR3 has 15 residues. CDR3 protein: CASSRRGLTGHGYTF. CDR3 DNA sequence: TGCGCCAGCAGCCGGCGGGGGCTTACAGGGCATGGCTACACCTTC.

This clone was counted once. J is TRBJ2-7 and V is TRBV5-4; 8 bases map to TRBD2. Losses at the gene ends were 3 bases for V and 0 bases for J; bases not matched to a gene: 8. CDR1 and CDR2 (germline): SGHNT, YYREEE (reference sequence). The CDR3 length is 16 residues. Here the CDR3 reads CASSSSGGKSSYEQYF. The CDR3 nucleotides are TGTGCCAGCAGCTCGTCGGGGGGGAAAAGCTCCTACGAGCAGTACTTC.